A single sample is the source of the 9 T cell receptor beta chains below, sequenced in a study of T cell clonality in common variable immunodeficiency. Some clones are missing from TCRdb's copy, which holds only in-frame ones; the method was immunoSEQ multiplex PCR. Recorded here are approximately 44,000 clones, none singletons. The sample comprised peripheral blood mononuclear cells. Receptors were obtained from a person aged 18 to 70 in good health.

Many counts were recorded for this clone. The CDR3 here is CSARNRENYGYTF. The CDR3 DNA, read in part, is TGCAGTGCTAGGAACAGGGAAAACTATGGC. The chain links TRBV20-1 to TRBJ1-2; a weak D match, TRBD1 (6 bases). The CDR3 end falls 3 residues outside the read, so it is completed with the germline J gene. Germline values: CDR1 DFQATT, CDR2 SNEGSKA (reference sequence). The CDR3 is made up of 13 amino acids. Trimming stripped 3 bases from V and 2 bases from J, with 10 bases between.

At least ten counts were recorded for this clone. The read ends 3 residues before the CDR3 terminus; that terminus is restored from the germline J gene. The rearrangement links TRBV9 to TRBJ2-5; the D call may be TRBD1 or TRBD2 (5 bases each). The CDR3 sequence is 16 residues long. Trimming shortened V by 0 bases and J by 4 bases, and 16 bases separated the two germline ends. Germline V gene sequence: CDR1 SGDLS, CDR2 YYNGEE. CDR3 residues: CASSVELSGSGETQYF. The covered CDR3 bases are TGTGCCAGCAGCGTAGAACTGTCAGGGAGTGGAGAGACC.

CDR3: CASSPGLAGVNEQYF. The sequenced part of the CDR3 DNA is TGTGCCAGCAGCCCGGGACTAGCGGGAGTCAACGAG. This rearrangement joins TRBV7-7 to TRBJ2-7; 14 positions match TRBD2. The CDR3 end falls 3 residues outside the read, so it is completed with the germline J gene. The CDR3 is 15 residues long. The germline V gene encodes CDR1 SSHAT and CDR2 FNYEAQ (reference sequence). V lost 5 bases to trimming and J lost 5 bases; unmatched junction nucleotides: 5.

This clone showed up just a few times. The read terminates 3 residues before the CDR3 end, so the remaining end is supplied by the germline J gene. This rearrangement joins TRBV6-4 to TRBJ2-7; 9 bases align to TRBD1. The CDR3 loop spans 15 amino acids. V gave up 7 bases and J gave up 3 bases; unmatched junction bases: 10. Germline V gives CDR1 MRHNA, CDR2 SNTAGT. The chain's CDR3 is CASTHYRGPLYEQYF. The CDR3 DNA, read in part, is TGTGCCAGCACCCATTACAGGGGGCCCCTCTACGAG.

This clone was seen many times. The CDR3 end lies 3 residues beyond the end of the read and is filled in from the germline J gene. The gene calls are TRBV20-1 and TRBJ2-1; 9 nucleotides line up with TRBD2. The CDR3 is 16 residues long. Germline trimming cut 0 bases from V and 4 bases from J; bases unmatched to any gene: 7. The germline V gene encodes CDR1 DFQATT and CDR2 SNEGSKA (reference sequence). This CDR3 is CSARDLASGTYNEQFF. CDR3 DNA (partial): TGCAGTGCTAGAGATCTTGCTAGCGGGACTTACAATGAG.

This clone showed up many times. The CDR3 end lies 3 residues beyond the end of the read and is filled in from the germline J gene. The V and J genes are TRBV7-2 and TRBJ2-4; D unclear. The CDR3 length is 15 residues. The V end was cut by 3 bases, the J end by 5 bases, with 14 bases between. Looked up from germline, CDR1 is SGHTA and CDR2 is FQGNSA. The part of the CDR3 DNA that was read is TGTGCCAGCAGCTTGGCCCCCGGTCGGGAAAACATT. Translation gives CASSLAPGRENI. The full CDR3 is CASSLAPGRENIQYF.

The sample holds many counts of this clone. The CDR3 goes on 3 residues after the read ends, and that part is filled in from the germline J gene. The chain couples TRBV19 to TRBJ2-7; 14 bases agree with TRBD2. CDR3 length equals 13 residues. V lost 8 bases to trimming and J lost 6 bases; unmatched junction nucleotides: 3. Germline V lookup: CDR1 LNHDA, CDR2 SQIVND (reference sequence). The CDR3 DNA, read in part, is TGTGCCAGTTCCGGACTAGCGGGAGGCGAG. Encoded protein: CASSGLAGGE. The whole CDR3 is CASSGLAGGEQYF.

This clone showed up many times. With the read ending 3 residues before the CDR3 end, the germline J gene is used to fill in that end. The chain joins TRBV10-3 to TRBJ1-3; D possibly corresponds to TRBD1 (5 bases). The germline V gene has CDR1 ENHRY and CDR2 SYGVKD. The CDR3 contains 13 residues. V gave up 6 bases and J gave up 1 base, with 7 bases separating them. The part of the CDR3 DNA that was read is TGTGCCATCAGAGGGGATTCTGGAAACACC. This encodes CAIRGDSGNT. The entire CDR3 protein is CAIRGDSGNTIYF.

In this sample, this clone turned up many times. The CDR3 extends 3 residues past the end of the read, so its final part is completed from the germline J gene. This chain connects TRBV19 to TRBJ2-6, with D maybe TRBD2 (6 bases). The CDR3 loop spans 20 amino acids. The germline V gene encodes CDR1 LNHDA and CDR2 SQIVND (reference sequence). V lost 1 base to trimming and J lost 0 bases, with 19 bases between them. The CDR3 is CASSIVYWQGLSSGANVLTF. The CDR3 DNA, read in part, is TGTGCCAGTAGTATAGTCTATTGGCAGGGACTCAGCTCTGGGGCCAACGTC.